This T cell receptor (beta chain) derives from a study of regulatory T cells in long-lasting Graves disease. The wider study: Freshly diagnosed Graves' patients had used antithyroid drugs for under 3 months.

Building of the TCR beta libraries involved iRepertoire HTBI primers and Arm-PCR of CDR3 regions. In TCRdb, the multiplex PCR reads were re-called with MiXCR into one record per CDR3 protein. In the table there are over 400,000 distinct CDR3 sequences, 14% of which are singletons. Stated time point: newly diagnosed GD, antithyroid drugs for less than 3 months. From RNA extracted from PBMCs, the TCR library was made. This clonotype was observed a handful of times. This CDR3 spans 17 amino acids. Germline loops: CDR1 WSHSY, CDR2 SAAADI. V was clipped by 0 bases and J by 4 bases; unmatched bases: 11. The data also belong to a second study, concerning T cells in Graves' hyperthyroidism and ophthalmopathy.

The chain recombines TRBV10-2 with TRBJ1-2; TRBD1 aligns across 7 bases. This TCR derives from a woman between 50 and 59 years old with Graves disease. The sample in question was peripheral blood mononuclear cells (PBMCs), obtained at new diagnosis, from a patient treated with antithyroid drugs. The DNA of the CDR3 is TGCGCCAGCAGTGAGTCGACTTCAGGGGGTAGCGCCTATGGCTACACCTTC. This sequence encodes CASSESTSGGSAYGYTF.